A selection of T cell receptor beta chains follows, all from one sample in a study of PD-L1 blockade in urothelial cancer. Clones were sequenced by immunoSEQ multiplex PCR, and TCRdb holds only the in-frame ones, with some missing. In the table there are 43,000 or so clones, 65% to 85% of which are singletons. This material consisted of PBMCs, taken around atezolizumab (anti-PD-L1) treatment. The origin of the receptors is a man in his fifties or sixties with urothelial cancer. Both conserved end residues are part of each CDR3. The order of the fields is V gene, D gene, clone size, J gene, CDR3 protein, CDR3 DNA. D genes are given only for firm matches. Expanded clones are given a class, and other clones once, few, many or no size at all.

V gene: TRBV30; D gene: -; clone size: -; J gene: TRBJ1-5; CDR3 protein: CAWDREGNQPQHF; CDR3 DNA: TGTGCCTGGGACCGGGAAGGCAATCAGCCCCAGCATTTT
V gene: TRBV18; D gene: -; clone size: few; J gene: TRBJ2-7; CDR3 protein: CASSPPRTATYEQYF; CDR3 DNA: TGTGCCAGCTCACCACCAAGGACAGCAACCTACGAGCAGTACTTC
V gene: TRBV5-1; D gene: -; clone size: few; J gene: TRBJ2-3; CDR3 protein: CASSLGATALTDTQYF; CDR3 DNA: TGCGCCAGCAGCTTGGGGGCGACAGCGCTCACAGATACGCAGTATTTT
V gene: TRBV18; D gene: -; clone size: -; J gene: TRBJ2-7; CDR3 protein: CASSPEADLYEQYF; CDR3 DNA: TGTGCCAGCTCACCAGAAGCGGATTTATACGAGCAGTACTTC
V gene: TRBV4-1; D gene: -; clone size: -; J gene: TRBJ1-2; CDR3 protein: CASSQDVNRLDYGYTF; CDR3 DNA: TGCGCCAGCAGCCAAGATGTGAACAGGTTGGACTATGGCTACACCTTC
V gene: TRBV5-1; D gene: TRBD2; clone size: -; J gene: TRBJ2-7; CDR3 protein: CASSFSSGGFSYEQYF; CDR3 DNA: TGCGCCAGCAGCTTTTCGAGCGGGGGTTTCTCCTACGAGCAGTACTTC
V gene: TRBV2; D gene: TRBD2; clone size: once; J gene: TRBJ2-1; CDR3 protein: CASSAQRWTSGSREFF; CDR3 DNA: TGTGCCAGCAGTGCCCAGAGGTGGACTAGCGGGAGTAGGGAGTTCTTC
V gene: TRBV28; D gene: -; clone size: -; J gene: TRBJ1-1; CDR3 protein: CASSLSRGGNTEAFF; CDR3 DNA: TGTGCCAGCAGTTTATCGCGGGGGGGGAACACTGAAGCTTTCTTT
V gene: TRBV19; D gene: -; clone size: -; J gene: TRBJ2-2; CDR3 protein: CASSDIPGTRNTGELFF; CDR3 DNA: TGTGCCAGTAGCGATATTCCCGGGACAAGAAACACCGGGGAGCTGTTTTTT
V gene: TRBV4-3; D gene: TRBD1; clone size: -; J gene: TRBJ1-1; CDR3 protein: CASTIQGTGADTEAFF; CDR3 DNA: TGCGCCAGCACCATTCAGGGAACAGGGGCTGACACTGAAGCTTTCTTT
V gene: TRBV5-1; D gene: TRBD2; clone size: many; J gene: TRBJ2-1; CDR3 protein: CASSLRRELNEQFF; CDR3 DNA: TGCGCCAGCAGCTTGAGGCGGGAGTTAAATGAGCAGTTCTTC
V gene: TRBV10-1; D gene: -; clone size: many; J gene: TRBJ2-2; CDR3 protein: CASTRENTGELFF; CDR3 DNA: TGCGCCAGCACTCGAGAGAACACCGGGGAGCTGTTTTTT
V gene: TRBV2; D gene: TRBD2; clone size: -; J gene: TRBJ2-7; CDR3 protein: CASTPGGGYEQYF; CDR3 DNA: TGTGCCAGCACCCCGGGGGGAGGCTACGAGCAGTACTTC
V gene: TRBV6-6; D gene: -; clone size: medium-sized; J gene: TRBJ2-3; CDR3 protein: CASGVPPSTDTQYF; CDR3 DNA: TGTGCCAGCGGAGTACCTCCTAGCACAGATACGCAGTATTTT
V gene: TRBV12-5; D gene: TRBD1; clone size: -; J gene: TRBJ2-6; CDR3 protein: CASGLVRGQGYSGANVLTF; CDR3 DNA: TGTGCTAGTGGTTTGGTACGGGGACAGGGTTACTCTGGGGCCAACGTCCTGACTTTC
V gene: TRBV6-1; D gene: -; clone size: once; J gene: TRBJ2-7; CDR3 protein: CASSPQVGYEQYF; CDR3 DNA: TGTGCCAGCAGTCCCCAGGTGGGCTACGAGCAGTACTTC